This T cell receptor (beta chain) was identified during a study of T cell repertoires in cytomegalovirus infection (dated by TCRdb to the late 2010s). Regarding the study in general: Peptide stimulations targeted recently identified HLA-C-restricted CMV epitopes, whose presentation resists viral immunomodulation, together with well-studied HLA-B-restricted epitopes. Because public TCR beta signatures pointed to carriage of CMV infection together with the matching HLA type, the HLA type of each donor mattered for the analysis.

Overall results and qualifications from the work: In the ex vivo response, HLA-C-restricted CMV-specific TCR beta clonotypes were dominant, and in two of eight donors the single most frequent clonotype came from this HLA-C-restricted group. Carriers of CMV infection plus the relevant HLA type were discriminated by the cumulative frequency of public TCR beta family members in the study cohort and in an independent approximately 360-donor cohort.

TCRdb lists the instrument as Illumina HiSeq 1500. The public sequencing data were trimmed at Q25 with fastp and processed into clonotypes with MiXCR by TCRdb, which kept only in-frame beta chains. Merged by CDR3 protein, the rows form single entries marked with the most common genes and DNA. For this sample the table gives about 270,000 distinct CDR3 sequences, of which approximately 22% were detected only once. Roughly 19% of the sample rests with the top ten. The germline V gene sets CDR1 to MDHEN and CDR2 to SYDVKM. Taken from cysteine to phenylalanine, the CDR3 has 15 residues. Solely the CDR3 DNA is kept, with 45 bases framed from the first base. Deletion took 5 bases off V and 4 bases off J, with a span of 15 bases between the germline ends. The sample's treatment or condition label, in plain terms: in vitro stimulation with specific CMV peptide epitopes to enrich CMV-specific T cells. About this clonotype itself: Which antigen it targets is not known. No base qualities exist here, and no much larger clone lies one base off it.

Sequenced material: cultured PBMCs, taken from culture after CMV antigen stimulation. The chain is assembled from TRBV28 and TRBJ1-3; D gene: possibly TRBD1, on 5 matching bases. This TCR came from a human donor in good health (CMV status not recorded). Some clones in this sample may be carry-over from other donors' samples. The CDR3 sequence is CASSPGTAGGNTIYF. The sequence in DNA is TGTGCCAGCAGTCCGGGAACAGCAGGGGGAAACACCATATATTTT.